This T cell receptor (beta chain) was recovered during a study of T cell responses to AZD1222 COVID-19 vaccine (dated by TCRdb to about 2021). About the investigation overall: AZD1222 recipients given second doses at about 4 weeks or at about 12 weeks were pooled, since spike-specific TCR depth and breadth were not found to differ between the two schedules. TCR sequencing was performed for about 250 trial participants, of whom 207 were given two doses of AZD1222 and approximately 26 were given two doses of MenACWY control vaccine. Trial participants were enrolled by age into subgroups of 18-55, 56-69 and 70-plus years, and around 140, 26 and 57 TCR-sequenced participants, respectively, were included in these subgroups.

This specimen's time point label, interpreted: baseline before first vaccination. Vaccinee samples came from UK trials COV001 and COV002, including a single-blind randomized controlled phase 2/3 trial of AZD1222 (ChAdOx1 nCoV-19) in healthy adults. Trial participant PBMC samples were collected at day 0 and day 28 after the second dose for TCRbeta chain sequencing. The CDR3 regions of human TCRbeta chains were analyzed by immunosequencing. Concerning the study's data processing: TCRs in the repertoires were matched against a reference library of SARS-CoV-2-specific TCRs that had been generated with the MIRA antigen-specificity platform. Breadth meant the fraction of unique TCRs that were SARS-CoV-2-associated, whereas depth meant the fraction of total T cells that were SARS-CoV-2-associated. Using the MIRA data, each spike-specific TCR was mapped to the spike region that the TCR reacts to and placed in a CD4 or CD8 class. Log10-transformed breadth and depth values were compared by one-way ANOVA with Sidak's multiple comparisons tests. TCRdb took this table from immuneACCESS and kept in-frame rearrangements with V and J called. Such tables lack part of the clones; where checked against another copy, unresolved V genes explain under half of the gap, and the rest is unexplained. Clone size and the V and J calls come from that table; the DNA yielded D and trimming. Recorded for this sample are about 83,000 clones; approximately 90% of them occurred a single time. Approximately 30% of the sample lies in the top ten.

Notes on this clone: Its cognate antigen has yet to be identified. No clone much larger than this one lies a single base away; base qualities are absent.

General study outcomes and caveats: Only six or seven AZD1222 recipients were SARS-CoV-2 seropositive at baseline, limiting conclusions about previously exposed vaccinees. No day 14 peak-response samples were available, so repertoires were characterized only after the peak T cell response. In the small 56-69-year group, the increase in depth fell short of significance, most likely because of low power. Vaccine-associated CD4 TCRs spanned the whole spike protein, with dominant responses in regions 160-218 and 743-854. After two AZD1222 doses, spike-specific TCR breadth and depth were significantly higher than at day 0 and than in MenACWY recipients. Participants were mostly white British, with more females than males. The authors suggested clonal diversity may have been underestimated. Epitopes outside the regions mutated in the B.1.351 and B.1.1.7 variants were reportedly recognized by nearly half of the unique spike-specific TCRs.

The sample in question was peripheral blood, obtained on day 0 of AZD1222 vaccination. The receptor's source is an adult in good health.

This receptor carries the CDR3 CSVEGDSTEAFF. The nucleotide sequence is given as TGCAGCGTTGAGGGGGACAGCACTGAAGCTTTCTTT. The rearrangement joined TRBV29-1 to TRBJ1-1; a stretch of 7 junction bases matches TRBD1. Via the germline V gene, CDR1 is SQVTM and CDR2 ANQGSEA. V lost 3 bases and J lost 4 bases, and the count of bases not matched to a germline gene is 2. The CDR3 goes from the cysteine to the phenylalanine over 12 residues. Only the CDR3 region is kept as DNA, spanning 36 bases read in frame from base 1.